The 12 T cell receptor beta chains listed next were all sequenced from one sample in a study of a mutant IDH1 vaccine in newly diagnosed glioma. Produced via immunoSEQ multiplex PCR; TCRdb's table is partial and in-frame only. Of over 30,000 clones listed, roughly 50% are singletons. Time point denoted: week 5, during vaccination. The study gave 300 ug of mutant IDH1 20-mer peptide per vaccine dose, with topical imiquimod. Antigen specificity for these receptors is unknown. The specimen was PBMCs, collected from a glioma patient whose treatment included an IDH1 peptide vaccine. The receptors shown here come from a woman between 18 and 29 years old with glioma.

This clone was seen a single time. The CDR3 sequence is CASSDLNRGGELFF. The CDR3 region has the DNA TGTGCCAGCAGTGACCTGAACAGGGGAGGGGAGCTGTTTTTT. V usage is TRBV25-1 and J usage is TRBJ2-2, with 7 bases identical to TRBD1. This CDR3 is 14 amino acids long. V was clipped by 3 bases and J by 8 bases; unmatched bases: 6. Germline CDR1 MGHDK, CDR2 SYGVNS.

This clone was counted a single time. The V call is TRBV30, the J call TRBJ2-3, with 8 bases matching TRBD2. J lost 4 bases, V lost 7 bases, and 10 bases had no gene match. From germline, CDR1 is GTSNPN and CDR2 SVGIG (reference sequence). CDR3 length: 14 residues. In DNA form, the CDR3 reads TGTGCCTCAATACTAGCGGCCGGACCAGATACGCAGTATTTT. Translated: CASILAAGPDTQYF.

The chain joins TRBV11-2 to TRBJ1-2; D gene uncertain. Germline CDR1 reads SGHAT; CDR2 reads FQNNGV. The V end lost 2 bases, the J end lost 5 bases, and 15 bases lay between the germline ends. There are 15 residues in the CDR3. The CDR3 is CASSLSQAPGYGYTF. The CDR3 coding sequence is TGTGCCAGCAGCTTAAGCCAGGCCCCGGGGTATGGCTACACCTTC.

J is TRBJ1-5 and V is TRBV7-2, with D possibly TRBD1 on 5 matching bases. Trimming removed 1 base from V and 6 bases from J, with 13 bases in between. Germline V gives CDR1 SGHTA, CDR2 FQGNSA. This CDR3 comprises 15 residues. Written as DNA, the CDR3 is TGTGCCAGCAGCTTAGTCAAGGGGCCGGGTCAGCCCCAGCATTTT. It specifies CASSLVKGPGQPQHF.

The V and J genes are TRBV6-6 and TRBJ2-5; D is unresolved. The CDR3 covers 11 residues. Germline V gives CDR1 MNHNY, CDR2 SVGAGI (reference sequence). The V end lost 6 bases, the J end lost 3 bases, and 5 bases lay between the germline ends. CDR3 protein: CASRTKETQYF. The DNA for the CDR3 is TGTGCCAGCAGAACGAAAGAGACCCAGTACTTC.

The chain joins TRBV29-1 to TRBJ2-1, with D unresolved. Germline CDR1 SQVTM, CDR2 ANQGSEA. V gave up 2 bases and J gave up 4 bases, with 3 bases separating them. The CDR3 has 11 amino acids. CDR3 protein: CSVEPYNEQFF. The CDR3 DNA is TGCAGCGTTGAACCGTACAATGAGCAGTTCTTC.

The V call is TRBV19, the J call TRBJ1-1; D not resolved. The length of the CDR3 is 14 residues. V was cut by 3 bases and J by 1 base, with 9 bases left in between. Germline V gene data show CDR1 as LNHDA and CDR2 as SQIVND (reference sequence). CDR3 sequence (DNA): TGTGCCAGTAGTATGCAAACGGGGAACACTGAAGCTTTCTTT. Translation gives CASSMQTGNTEAFF. Full variable domain (outside the CDR3, taken from reference TRBV19 and TRBJ1-1): DGGITQSPKYLFRKEGQNVTLSCEQNLNHDAMYWYRQDPGQGLRLIYYSQIVNDFQKGDIAEGYSVSREKKESFPLTVTSAQKNPTAFYLCASSMQTGNTEAFFGQGTRLTVV.

This chain uses TRBV7-9 with TRBJ2-1; no reliable D call. This CDR3 has 11 amino acids. V was trimmed by 5 bases and J by 6 bases, leaving 5 bases between them. CDR1 and CDR2 from the germline V gene are SEHNR and FQNEAQ (reference sequence). The CDR3 DNA sequence: TGTGCCAGCAGCCCTTTCAATGAGCAGTTCTTC. Translating it yields CASSPFNEQFF.

The chain uses TRBV7-2 and TRBJ2-5, with TRBD2 matching 9 bases. V shed 2 bases, J shed 4 bases, and the junction held 5 bases outside the gene matches. The CDR3 runs 15 residues. From germline, CDR1 is SGHTA and CDR2 FQGNSA. As DNA, the CDR3 is TGTGCCAGCAGCTTACAAGGCGGGGGGGTAGAGACCCAGTACTTC. This translates into CASSLQGGGVETQYF.

This rearrangement joins TRBV7-9 to TRBJ2-1; D assignment may be TRBD1 or TRBD2 (5 bases each). Trimming removed 1 base from V and 12 bases from J, with 7 bases in between. CDR1 is SEHNR, CDR2 FQNEAQ, per germline (reference sequence). The CDR3 is made up of 11 amino acids. The DNA of the CDR3 is TGTGCCAGCAGCTTAGGGGGGAGGCAGTTCTTC. The encoded protein is CASSLGGRQFF.

CDR3 DNA sequence: TGTGCCAGCAGCTCCGACAGGGGGCAAGGAGAGACCCAGTACTTC. This codes for CASSSDRGQGETQYF. The genes are TRBV7-2 and TRBJ2-5, with 10 bases that match TRBD1. Germline CDR1 is SGHTA and CDR2 is FQGNSA. The CDR3 loop spans 15 amino acids. The trim removed 4 bases at V and 4 bases at J, leaving 6 bases unmatched. The entire variable domain, with the rest obtained from reference TRBV7-2 and TRBJ2-5, is as follows: GAGVSQSPSNKVTEKGKDVELRCDPISGHTALYWYRQSLGQGLEFLIYFQGNSAPDKSGLPSDRFSAERTGGSVSTLTIQRTQQEDSAVYLCASSSDRGQGETQYFGPGTRLLVL.

This clone was counted a few times. The chain combines TRBV15 with TRBJ2-3, with 11 positions matching TRBD2. From germline, CDR1 is LNHNV and CDR2 YYDKDF (reference sequence). Trimming took 0 bases from V and 4 from J; bases not matched to a gene: 0. The CDR3 contains 15 residues. The CDR3, as DNA: TGTGCCACCAGCAGAGATAGCGGGGGGGCAGATACGCAGTATTTT. Its translation: CATSRDSGGADTQYF.